The present T cell receptor (beta chain) was sequenced within a study of T cell responses to AZD1222 COVID-19 vaccine. Study background: Analysis merged second doses at about 4 or about 12 weeks.

J was trimmed by 8 bases and V by 8 bases; bases with no gene match: 5. CDR3 length: 12 residues. Assay used: immunoSEQ multiplex PCR; TCRdb lists only in-frame clones, some missing. There are over 95,000 clones in the sample; approximately 89% occur only once, and roughly 4.7% lies in the top ten. General observations from the study: Targets within unmutated variant regions were reportedly found for nearly half of spike-specific TCRs. Baseline serology detected seropositivity in only six AZD1222 recipients. Vaccine-associated CD4 TCRs spanned spike, dominant at 160-218 and 743-854.

About this clone: The antigen remains unidentified.

This receptor was obtained from an adult in good health. The chain joins TRBV12-3 or TRBV12-4 to TRBJ1-4, with 7 bases that match TRBD1. This sample comprised peripheral blood, obtained on day 0 of AZD1222 vaccination. The CDR3 loop reads CASGRGREKLFF. DNA of the CDR3: TGTGCCAGCGGTAGGGGGCGAGAAAAACTGTTTTTT.